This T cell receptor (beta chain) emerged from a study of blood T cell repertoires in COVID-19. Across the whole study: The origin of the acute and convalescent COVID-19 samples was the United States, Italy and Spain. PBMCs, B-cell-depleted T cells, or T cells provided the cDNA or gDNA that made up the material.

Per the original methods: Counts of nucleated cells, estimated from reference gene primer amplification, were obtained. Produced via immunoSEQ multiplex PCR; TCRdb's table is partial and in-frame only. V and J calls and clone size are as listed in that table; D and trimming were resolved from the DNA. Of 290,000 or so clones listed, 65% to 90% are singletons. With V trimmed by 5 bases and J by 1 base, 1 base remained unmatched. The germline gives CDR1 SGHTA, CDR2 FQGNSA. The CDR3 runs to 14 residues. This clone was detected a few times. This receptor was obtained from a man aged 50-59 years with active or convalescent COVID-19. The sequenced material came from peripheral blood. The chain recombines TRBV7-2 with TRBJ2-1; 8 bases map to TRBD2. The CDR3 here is CASSPGGSYNEQFF. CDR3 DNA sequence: TGTGCCAGCAGCCCGGGGGGGTCCTACAATGAGCAGTTCTTC.